This T cell receptor beta chain derives from a study of blood T cell repertoires in COVID-19. Study context: Sites across the United States, Italy and Spain contributed samples from acute and convalescent COVID-19. The cDNA or gDNA used as material had been derived from T cells, B-cell-depleted T cells, or PBMCs.

Trimming took 0 bases from V and 4 from J, leaving 11 bases between them. This CDR3 spans 15 amino acids. CDR1 and CDR2 from the germline V gene are LGHDT and YNNKEL (reference sequence). Under the authors' procedure: Scientists estimated how many nucleated cells there were by amplifying reference gene primers. TCRdb's copy holds only in-frame clones and misses some; the assay was immunoSEQ multiplex PCR. V, J and clone size are those of that table, while D and trimming were read from the DNA. The sample has around 100,000 clones, about 80% seen once. The material sequenced was peripheral blood. V is TRBV3-1 (or the pseudogene TRBV3-2) and J is TRBJ2-3, with a possible D match to TRBD2 (6 bases). The origin of this receptor is an older man with active or convalescent COVID-19. The CDR3: CASSQEVGLADTQYF. The CDR3 DNA follows: TGTGCCAGCAGCCAAGAAGTGGGACTCGCAGATACGCAGTATTTT.